This TCR beta chain was found in a study of T cells in Graves' hyperthyroidism and ophthalmopathy. Study findings and constraints: Ophthalmopathy and stable hyperthyroidism were told apart by a 13 V-J model. With a median lead of 6.5 months before onset, the model predicted ophthalmopathy.

This clonotype was observed at least ten times. The antigen is undetermined. From germline, CDR1 is DFQATT and CDR2 SNEGSKA (reference sequence). The CDR3 spans 10 residues. The study enrolled patients aged 18 to 65 with newly diagnosed hyperthyroidism of under 2 months' duration. Clinical symptoms, serum thyroxine and TRAb, thyroid ultrasound and orbital computed tomography together formed the diagnostic basis. TCR beta CDR3 sequences were amplified from RNA transcripts. The primer set for the first-round RT-PCR of the TCR CDR3 was HTBI. TCRdb reprocessed the multiplex PCR reads via MiXCR and lists one record per CDR3 protein. The sample has 560,000 or so distinct CDR3 sequences, 46% seen once.

This sequence originates from a woman younger than 30 with Graves' hyperthyroidism. Sequenced input: peripheral blood or thyroid tissue (not recorded which). This sequence joins TRBV20-1 and TRBJ1-4; tentatively, D is TRBD1 (5 bases). The CDR3 is CSARGEKLFF. CDR3 nucleotide sequence: TGCAGCGCCCGGGGGGAAAAACTGTTTTTT.